This T cell receptor beta chain was captured in a study of T cells in Graves' hyperthyroidism and ophthalmopathy (dated by TCRdb to the late 2010s). At the level of the whole study: Peripheral blood samples were taken at initial diagnosis, before any treatment was given. The 95 to 100 discovery patients were divided at random into training and test sets in a 7:3 ratio. According to the paper, TCR Vbeta CDR3 sequencing was carried out on 135 peripheral blood samples, which came from about 45 ophthalmopathy, 70 to 80 hyperthyroidism and roughly 17 progressor patients. In addition, the study compared T-cell repertoires in thyroid tissue and in blood from roughly 6 Graves' hyperthyroidism patients. Prospective prediction of ophthalmopathy was tested in an independent validation cohort of fewer than 20 hyperthyroidism patients and some 17 patients who later progressed to ophthalmopathy. To identify TCR V-J signatures that set the groups apart, the researchers used a discovery cohort of about a hundred patients, made up of 40 to 45 with Graves' ophthalmopathy and 57 with stable Graves' hyperthyroidism. Following sampling, methimazole starting at 30 mg daily was given to hyperthyroidism patients, and high-dose intravenous methylprednisolone was given to ophthalmopathy patients.

Study-wide findings and limitations: A model built on a 13 V-J signature distinguished ophthalmopathy from stable hyperthyroidism, reaching around 88% sensitivity and around 81% specificity in cross-validation and 80%/75% in testing. Sample size was not statistically predetermined, and blinding of investigators to group allocation was not performed. Most expanded thyroid clonotypes (frequency above 0.001) were also detected in blood, suggesting blood repertoires may reflect thyroid immune responses. During validation, the model predicted progression to ophthalmopathy a median of around six months ahead of onset, with roughly 65% sensitivity and 72% to 80% specificity.

V gives up 4 bases and J gives up 1 base, and the segment between their germline ends measures 14 bases. The germline V gene yields SNHLY for CDR1 and FYNNEI for CDR2. The CDR3, from cysteine to phenylalanine, totals 15 residues. Only the CDR3 DNA is retained, 45 bases long and in frame from the first base. Ten or more counts support this clonotype. The specificity of this receptor is unknown. The record has no base qualities; no much larger clone is one base away. In the ophthalmopathy patients, disease was moderately to severely active, with a Clinical Activity Score of 3 or more, a NOSPECS grade of 4 or more, and a duration of less than 3 months. Any patient with an uncontrolled infection, another autoimmune disease, pregnancy or lactation was excluded. Diagnoses relied on clinical symptoms, serum thyroxine and TRAb, thyroid ultrasound and orbital computed tomography. PBMCs were isolated from around 10 ml of fresh peripheral blood by Ficoll-Paque density gradient centrifugation. Total RNA was extracted with Trizol reagent, and quality was checked on an Agilent 2100 Bioanalyzer.

The TCR beta CDR3 regions were amplified from RNA transcripts. For the first round of RT-PCR on the TCR CDR3, the HTBI primer set was used together with the Qiagen OneStep RT-PCR kit. Libraries were constructed in a second round of multiplex PCR, after which size selection and purification were carried out. Sequencing of the libraries was done on an Illumina HiSeq2000 using paired-end 100 bp reads. As for the authors' bioinformatics: SOAPnuke was used to process the raw data, removing reads that contained adapters or uncalled bases, had a mean Phred below 15, or lacked an exact match to the constant primer or identifier. High-quality paired reads were merged using COPE v1.2.5, and each unique nucleotide sequence was defined as a clonotype. MiTCR v1.1 was used to align the clonotypes against IMGT TRBV, TRBD and TRBJ reference segments. The analysis was restricted to V-J combinations with a frequency above 0.0001, which together covered 99.2% of the repertoires. A TCS score was defined as the ratio of F50 (clonal expansion) to E x V (chaos), with BLOSUM62-based TCRdist applied between CDR3 peptides within each V-J. Welch's t-statistics and random forest reduced roughly 530 V-J features to some 14, which were used in a naive Bayes classifier (R e1071). TCRdb cleaned the public reads at Q25 with fastp, built clones with MiXCR and kept in-frame beta chains. Rows merge per CDR3 protein into single entries with the most common DNA and genes. What appears here as the V and J calls and clone size reflects TCRdb's work, not the paper's. In all, the sample holds some 350,000 distinct CDR3 sequences, and about an eighth of those were seen once. Together, the top ten hold 30% to 40% of the sample.

This sequence was found in a woman aged 40-49 years with Graves' ophthalmopathy. The source material was blood. Recombination joined TRBV2 with TRBJ2-7, with no confident D gene call. The DNA sequence reads TGTGCCAGCAGTGGCAGCGTCGCCCTTTCCTACGAGCAGTACTTC. This encodes CASSGSVALSYEQYF.